The next 32 T cell receptor beta chains were all read from a single sample in a study of blood T cell repertoires in COVID-19. Here immunoSEQ multiplex PCR was the method, and the copy in TCRdb shows in-frame clones only, minus some. The table shows approximately 57,000 clones, with around nine tenths occurring only once. Sequences were obtained from peripheral blood. These receptors were obtained from a man between 45 and 60 years old with acute or convalescent COVID-19.

J is TRBJ2-7 and V is TRBV19, with TRBD2 matching over 7 bases. The CDR3 is made up of 13 amino acids. V trimming: 7 bases; J trimming: 1 base; junction bases outside the gene matches: 4. Looked up from germline, CDR1 is LNHDA and CDR2 is SQIVND (reference sequence). The DNA for the CDR3 is TGTGCCAGTAAGCGGGGTGGATCCTACGAGCAGTACTTC. Translating it yields CASKRGGSYEQYF.

The chain is built from TRBV6-5 and TRBJ1-1; tentatively, D is TRBD1 (6 bases). CDR3 size: 11 residues. Germline CDR1 is MNHEY and CDR2 is SVGAGI. Trimming took 6 bases from V and 6 from J, leaving 8 bases between them. Here the CDR3 reads CASREGAEAFF. The DNA of the CDR3 is TGTGCCAGCAGAGAGGGGGCTGAAGCTTTCTTT.

The CDR3 region is CASSQGTGTYEQYF. CDR3 DNA: TGCGCCAGCAGCCAAGGCACAGGGACCTACGAGCAGTACTTC. The chain links TRBV4-1 to TRBJ2-7, with a possible D match to TRBD1 (6 bases). The CDR3 has 14 amino acids. CDR1 and CDR2 from the germline V gene are MGHRA and YSYEKL. The V gene lost 1 base and the J gene lost 2 bases, with 9 bases spanning the gap.

This clone appeared a few times. The chain couples TRBV5-1 to TRBJ2-6; 8 bases match TRBD1. Germline-derived CDR1 and CDR2 are SGHRS and YFSETQ. The V segment lost 1 base and the J segment 2 bases; nucleotides outside the gene matches: 5. This CDR3 is built from 17 residues. The CDR3 is CASSLMDRAAGANVLTF. The CDR3 DNA reads as TGCGCCAGCAGCTTGATGGACAGGGCGGCTGGGGCCAACGTCCTGACTTTC.

The CDR3 spells CASSEQGYSNQPQHF. In nucleotides, the CDR3 is TGTGCCAGCAGTGAACAGGGCTATAGCAATCAGCCCCAGCATTTT. The chain is built from TRBV2 and TRBJ1-5; D perhaps matches TRBD1 (5 bases). There are 15 residues in the CDR3. Germline CDR1 and CDR2: SNHLY and FYNNEI. With 2 bases removed from V and 0 bases from J, the gap between germline ends came to 8 bases.

This chain links TRBV6-5 with TRBJ1-2; D might be TRBD1 (5 bases). The CDR3 sequence is 13 residues long. Trimming removed 4 bases at V and 4 bases at J, with 10 bases between. Germline V gene lookup returns CDR1 MNHEY and CDR2 SVGAGI. As DNA, the CDR3 is TGTGCCAGCAGTTCGGGACTTTTCTATGGCTACACCTTC. Protein sequence: CASSSGLFYGYTF.

The V gene is TRBV6-5, the J gene TRBJ1-2, with 7 bases identical to TRBD1. The CDR3 has 14 amino acids. The trim removed 0 bases at V and 8 bases at J, leaving 6 bases unmatched. Germline assignment: CDR1 MNHEY and CDR2 SVGAGI. CDR3 amino acids: CASSYSGGGRGYTF. Here the CDR3 DNA reads TGTGCCAGCAGTTACTCTGGAGGGGGCAGGGGCTACACCTTC.

The rearrangement links TRBV15 to TRBJ1-2; the D gene is possibly TRBD1 (6 bases). Trimming pared 0 bases from V and 8 bases from J, leaving 13 bases between. The V gene's germline CDR1 is LNHNV and CDR2 YYDKDF (reference sequence). The CDR3 contains 14 residues. CDR3 sequence reads: CATSRESGVQGYTF. CDR3 DNA: TGTGCCACCAGCAGAGAGTCAGGGGTTCAGGGCTACACCTTC.

This sequence joins TRBV5-4 and TRBJ2-7, with a weak D call TRBD2 (7 bases). Deletions cut 1 base from V and 6 bases from J, with 14 bases between. CDR3 length: 14 amino acids. Germline V gene lookup returns CDR1 SGHNT and CDR2 YYREEE (reference sequence). The CDR3 protein is CASSLPGGLSEQYF. CDR3 in DNA: TGTGCCAGCAGCTTGCCGGGGGGCCTCTCCGAGCAGTACTTC.

The rearrangement joins TRBV6-5 to TRBJ1-4; TRBD1 aligns across 8 bases. The CDR3 is 16 amino acids. The germline V gene encodes CDR1 MNHEY and CDR2 SVGAGI. The V segment lost 0 bases and the J segment 6 bases; nucleotides outside the gene matches: 6. For the CDR3, the DNA is TGTGCCAGCAGTTACTCGTCAGGGGGCGAATATGAAAAACTGTTTTTT. Translation gives CASSYSSGGEYEKLFF.

V gene TRBV10-2 combines with J gene TRBJ1-5; unclear D gene. Germline V gives CDR1 WSHSY, CDR2 SAAADI. This CDR3 region has 15 residues. Trimming took 3 bases from V and 1 from J, leaving 10 bases between them. The CDR3 bases are TGCGCCAGCAGTGAAGAACTGACAAGCAATCAGCCCCAGCATTTT. Encoded protein: CASSEELTSNQPQHF.

J is TRBJ1-6 and V is TRBV2, with 8 bases identical to TRBD1. J gave up 10 bases and V 9 bases, and 11 bases lay outside the gene matches. The CDR3 contains 14 residues. Germline V gene lookup returns CDR1 SNHLY and CDR2 FYNNEI. CDR3 sequence reads: CASFPGQALSPLHF. The DNA for the CDR3 is TGTGCCAGTTTCCCGGGACAGGCGCTCTCACCCCTCCACTTT. The full variable domain, its missing parts supplied by reference TRBV2 and TRBJ1-6, is EPEVTQTPSHQVTQMGQEVILRCVPISNHLYFYWYRQILGQKVEFLVSFYNNEISEKSEIFDDQFSVERPDGSNFTLKIRSTKLEDSAMYFCASFPGQALSPLHFGNGTRLTVT.

The chain carries TRBV5-1 and TRBJ1-1, with 9 bases identical to TRBD1. Trimming at V came to 4 bases and at J to 4 bases, leaving 5 bases not matched to a gene. The CDR3 runs to 14 residues. From germline, CDR1 is SGHRS and CDR2 YFSETQ. The CDR3 sequence: CASSGTGGSTEAFF. The CDR3 bases are TGCGCCAGCAGCGGAACAGGGGGCTCCACTGAAGCTTTCTTT.

This chain connects TRBV29-1 to TRBJ2-7; the D gene is possibly TRBD1 (5 bases). Trimming stripped 3 bases from V and 2 bases from J, with 14 bases between. The CDR3 spans 14 residues. Germline loops: CDR1 SQVTM, CDR2 ANQGSEA. The CDR3 loop is CSVESKGNTYEQYF. CDR3 nucleotides: TGCAGCGTTGAGTCAAAGGGGAACACCTACGAGCAGTACTTC.

This clone was picked up a small number of times. The chain uses TRBV7-9 and TRBJ1-2; D might be TRBD1 (5 bases). V lost 4 bases, J lost 6 bases, and 18 bases lay in between. Germline values: CDR1 SEHNR, CDR2 FQNEAQ (reference sequence). This CDR3 region has 15 residues. The CDR3 DNA reads as TGTGCCAGCAGCTCGAGCGGGGCACCGGGTAATGGCTACACCTTC. Translated: CASSSSGAPGNGYTF.

The genes are TRBV18 and TRBJ2-5; D might be TRBD2 (6 bases). Germline V CDR1 and CDR2: KGHSH, LQKENI. The CDR3 totals 13 residues. The V end lost 6 bases, the J end lost 5 bases, and 13 bases lay between the germline ends. This chain's CDR3 is CASSPPGVETQYF. The CDR3 DNA is TGTGCCAGCTCCCCCCCGGGGGTGGAGACCCAGTACTTC.

V is TRBV20-1 and J is TRBJ2-3; D is undetermined. The CDR3 length is 10 residues. Germline lookup yields CDR1 DFQATT and CDR2 SNEGSKA (reference sequence). The V gene lost 6 bases and the J gene lost 5 bases, with 6 bases spanning the gap. In nucleotides, the CDR3 is TGCAGTGCACGACTAGATACGCAGTATTTT. It is translated as CSARLDTQYF.

The DNA of the CDR3 is TGTGCCAGCAGTGAAGCGGACTACTACGAGCAGTACTTC. This codes for CASSEADYYEQYF. The chain employs TRBV6-1 and TRBJ2-7; tentatively, D is TRBD2 (6 bases). V was trimmed by 0 bases and J by 3 bases, leaving 6 bases between them. There are 13 residues in the CDR3. Germline V gives CDR1 MNHNS, CDR2 SASEGT.

The chain links TRBV2 to TRBJ2-1; 7 positions agree with TRBD1. CDR3 size: 15 residues. CDR1 and CDR2 from the germline V gene are SNHLY and FYNNEI. The V segment lost 7 bases and the J segment 2 bases; nucleotides outside the gene matches: 8. CDR3 nucleotide sequence: TGTGCCAGCAAGCTTATTCAGGGGGCCTACAATGAGCAGTTCTTC. Its protein product is CASKLIQGAYNEQFF. Based on the CDR3 plus reference TRBV2 and TRBJ2-1, the full variable domain is EPEVTQTPSHQVTQMGQEVILRCVPISNHLYFYWYRQILGQKVEFLVSFYNNEISEKSEIFDDQFSVERPDGSNFTLKIRSTKLEDSAMYFCASKLIQGAYNEQFFGPGTRLTVL.

This rearrangement joins TRBV27 to TRBJ1-6, with a possible D match to TRBD1 (6 bases). Germline V gene lookup returns CDR1 MNHEY and CDR2 SMNVEV (reference sequence). This CDR3 spans 15 amino acids. V lost 5 bases, J lost 8 bases, and 16 bases lay in between. In DNA, the CDR3 is TGTGCCAGCAGTAAAAACAGGGTGGGGGATTCACCCCTCCACTTT. The encoded protein is CASSKNRVGDSPLHF.

This sequence joins TRBV11-3 and TRBJ2-1; 7 nucleotides line up with TRBD1. This CDR3 is built from 15 residues. From germline, CDR1 is SGHNT and CDR2 YENEEA. V trimming: 5 bases; J trimming: 5 bases; junction bases outside the gene matches: 9. The CDR3 here is CASSHGQVGDNEQFF. Here the CDR3 DNA reads TGTGCCAGCAGCCACGGACAGGTGGGAGACAATGAGCAGTTCTTC. The full variable domain, rest sourced from reference TRBV11-3 and TRBJ2-1, is EAGVVQSPRYKIIEKKQPVAFWCNPISGHNTLYWYLQNLGQGPELLIRYENEEAVDDSQLPKDRFSAERLKGVDSTLKIQPAELGDSAVYLCASSHGQVGDNEQFFGPGTRLTVL.

This clone was seen just once. The chain uses TRBV3-1 (or the pseudogene TRBV3-2) and TRBJ2-1; D is perhaps TRBD2 (7 bases). V was clipped by 4 bases and J by 8 bases, with 12 bases between them. CDR1 is LGHDT, CDR2 YNNKEL, per germline (reference sequence). CDR3 length equals 13 residues. CDR3 sequence: CASSPGGGDEQFF. CDR3 bases: TGTGCCAGCAGCCCGGGGGGCGGGGATGAGCAGTTCTTC.

This chain uses TRBV29-1 with TRBJ1-2; the D gene is possibly TRBD1 (6 bases). With 7 bases removed from V and 8 bases from J, the gap between germline ends came to 17 bases. CDR3 length: 12 amino acids. Per germline, CDR1 SQVTM and CDR2 ANQGSEA. The CDR3 sequence: CSAFPTGSGYTF. The CDR3 nucleotides read TGCAGCGCCTTTCCCACAGGGTCCGGCTACACCTTC. Based on the CDR3 plus reference TRBV29-1 and TRBJ1-2, the full variable domain is SAVISQKPSRDICQRGTSLTIQCQVDSQVTMMFWYRQQPGQSLTLIATANQGSEATYESGFVIDKFPISRPNLTFSTLTVSNMSPEDSSIYLCSAFPTGSGYTFGSGTRLTVV.

This rearrangement joins TRBV2 to TRBJ1-1; no clear D. This CDR3 is built from 13 residues. The germline V gene encodes CDR1 SNHLY and CDR2 FYNNEI. Trimming left V 3 bases short and J 4 bases short, with 9 bases between. CDR3 region: CASSERGSTEAFF. CDR3 in DNA: TGTGCCAGCAGTGAGAGAGGGAGCACTGAAGCTTTCTTT.

The chain recombines TRBV2 with TRBJ2-1; D might be TRBD2 (7 bases). Trimming stripped 5 bases from V and 7 bases from J, with 18 bases between. This CDR3 is 15 amino acids long. Per germline, CDR1 SNHLY and CDR2 FYNNEI. The CDR3, as DNA: TGTGCCAGCAGTCCGAACAGGGAGGGGTGGAATGAGCAGTTCTTC. Translating gives CASSPNREGWNEQFF.

The chain recombines TRBV27 with TRBJ1-2; D is perhaps TRBD1 (6 bases). Trimming took off 6 bases at V and 6 bases at J, with 14 bases between the two ends. Germline V gene sequence: CDR1 MNHEY, CDR2 SMNVEV (reference sequence). The CDR3 runs to 13 residues. The CDR3 bases are TGTGCCAGCAGAACGGGCAGGGGAAATGGCTACACCTTC. Translating gives CASRTGRGNGYTF.

The CDR3 loop reads CASSLAGQARPYEQYF. CDR3 nucleotides: TGTGCCAGCAGCTTAGCGGGCCAGGCCCGACCCTACGAGCAGTACTTC. The chain employs TRBV7-9 and TRBJ2-7; D is undetermined. The CDR3 extends over 16 amino acids. V was trimmed by 0 bases and J by 2 bases, leaving 14 bases between them. Germline V CDR1 and CDR2: SEHNR, FQNEAQ (reference sequence).

This rearrangement joins TRBV11-3 to TRBJ2-3; 7 bases are a match to TRBD2. The CDR3 loop spans 16 amino acids. V gave up 5 bases and J gave up 0 bases; unmatched junction bases: 8. Germline CDR1 is SGHNT and CDR2 is YENEEA. The CDR3: CASSPGSGVSTDTQYF. The CDR3 DNA reads as TGTGCCAGCAGCCCCGGAAGCGGGGTTAGCACAGATACGCAGTATTTT.

This sequence joins TRBV11-1 and TRBJ1-6; a weak D match, TRBD1 (6 bases). The germline V gene encodes CDR1 SGHAT and CDR2 FQDESV (reference sequence). The CDR3 has 14 amino acids. V was pared by 4 bases and J by 8 bases, with 12 bases between. The CDR3 region has the DNA TGTGCCAGCAGCTACGGGACATTGTATTCACCCCTCCACTTT. Translating it yields CASSYGTLYSPLHF.

V is TRBV7-2 and J is TRBJ1-5; TRBD1 aligns across 7 bases. Germline trimming cut 3 bases from V and 3 bases from J; bases unmatched to any gene: 2. Germline CDR1 is SGHTA and CDR2 is FQGNSA. This CDR3 is 14 amino acids long. The CDR3 is CASSLGQSNQPQHF. CDR3 nucleotides: TGTGCCAGCAGCTTGGGACAGTCCAATCAGCCCCAGCATTTT.

The chain employs TRBV4-2 and TRBJ2-1; D is unclear. The V end lost 0 bases, the J end lost 9 bases, and 9 bases lay between the germline ends. Germline V gene sequence: CDR1 LGHNA, CDR2 YNFKEQ. The CDR3 contains 13 residues. CDR3 bases: TGTGCCAGCAGCCAAGACTCTCTATCTGAGCAGTTCTTC. Translated, it gives CASSQDSLSEQFF.

The CDR3 region is CSVLVAGAQETQYF. CDR3 nucleotide sequence: TGCAGCGTTCTGGTAGCGGGAGCCCAAGAGACCCAGTACTTC. This chain connects TRBV29-1 to TRBJ2-5; 9 bases match TRBD2. The trim removed 5 bases at V and 1 base at J, leaving 5 bases unmatched. The germline V gene has CDR1 SQVTM and CDR2 ANQGSEA. CDR3 size: 14 residues. The full variable domain, in which reference TRBV29-1 and TRBJ2-5 provide the parts outside the CDR3, is SAVISQKPSRDICQRGTSLTIQCQVDSQVTMMFWYRQQPGQSLTLIATANQGSEATYESGFVIDKFPISRPNLTFSTLTVSNMSPEDSSIYLCSVLVAGAQETQYFGPGTRLLVL.